This T cell receptor (beta chain) was recorded in a study of blood T cell repertoires in COVID-19. This CDR3 region has 15 residues. Trimming took off 2 bases at V and 4 bases at J, with 14 bases between the two ends. Germline V lookup: CDR1 MNHEY, CDR2 SVGAGI. The protocol was immunoSEQ multiplex PCR, while the TCRdb copy is restricted to in-frame clones and leaves out a portion. Here the sample spans 55,000 or so clones, 79% being singletons. The chain combines TRBV6-5 with TRBJ2-5; D is perhaps TRBD2 (6 bases). This receptor was identified in a man aged 55-75 years with acute or convalescent COVID-19. Sequenced material: peripheral blood. The CDR3 DNA reads as TGTGCCAGCAGTTACATTGGGGGGATAGGAGAGACCCAGTACTTC. The encoded protein is CASSYIGGIGETQYF.